This T cell receptor (beta chain) was found in a study of cytomegalovirus exposure and HLA in healthy donors. Study-level results: In a later analysis, V- and J-gene trimming of beta chains associated with a DCLRE1C missense variant, replicated independently.

The CDR3 is made up of 14 amino acids. V lost 1 base, J lost 8 bases, and 11 bases lay in between. Germline CDR1 is MGHRA and CDR2 is YSYEKL. Nominally healthy donors were sampled, though unrecorded immune exposures were likely. In the PCR, 60 Vbeta and 13 Jbeta primers were used. Generated by immunoSEQ multiplex PCR, the TCRdb table keeps only in-frame clones and is missing some. The table lists fewer than 60,000 clones, around three fifths of them singletons, with 12% in the top ten. Concerning this clone: The antigen is undetermined.

The sequence came from a human donor in good health. This chain joins TRBV4-1 and TRBJ1-4; no clear D. The sample consisted of PBMCs. The DNA of the CDR3 is TGCGCCAGCAGCCAAGCAGGTCAAGCCGAAAAACTGTTTTTT. Translating it yields CASSQAGQAEKLFF.